This record covers a single T cell receptor (beta chain). The CDR3 is 15 residues long. V was trimmed by 5 bases and J by 3 bases, leaving 13 bases between them. Germline-derived CDR1 and CDR2 are MDHEN and SYDVKM. This entry is derived from a study of blood T cell repertoires in COVID-19. Study as a whole: There were acute and convalescent COVID-19 samples, and they came from the United States, Italy and Spain. PBMCs, B-cell-depleted T cells, or T cells provided the cDNA or gDNA that made up the material.

How the authors handled the data: Amplification of reference gene primers was used by the study to estimate nucleated cell counts. Generated by immunoSEQ multiplex PCR, the TCRdb table keeps only in-frame clones and is missing some. The DNA gave D and trimming, while V, J and clone size come from that table. The data contain fewer than 110,000 clones, around 88% of them seen just once; the ten biggest clones take up around 7%. What was sequenced was peripheral blood. This sequence joins TRBV28 and TRBJ2-2; D call uncertain. The receptor was isolated from a man between 50 and 59 years old with active or convalescent COVID-19. The CDR3: CASSTGGRDTGELFF. The CDR3 DNA follows: TGTGCCAGCAGTACCGGTGGGCGCGACACCGGGGAGCTGTTTTTT. Using reference TRBV28 and TRBJ2-2 for the parts outside the CDR3, the full variable domain is DVKVTQSSRYLVKRTGEKVFLECVQDMDHENMFWYRQDPGLGLRLIYFSYDVKMKEKGDIPEGYSVSREKKERFSLILESASTNQTSMYLCASSTGGRDTGELFFGEGSRLTVL.